This T cell receptor beta chain was profiled in a study of control samples from healthy donors and cancer patients. Generated by immunoSEQ multiplex PCR, the TCRdb table keeps only in-frame clones and is missing some. The repertoire has around 140,000 clones, more than 85% of them found once; the top ten carry approximately 5.7%. The CDR3 runs 13 residues. After removal of 1 base from V and 11 bases from J, the junction contained 6 bases not matched to a gene. The sequenced material came from blood. This chain joins TRBV12-3 or TRBV12-4 and TRBJ1-1, with TRBD1 identical over 8 bases. The sequence came from a man aged 18 to 30 in good health. DNA of the CDR3: TGTGCCAGCAGTTTAGTTGGGACAGGCGGTGCTTTCTTT. Protein product: CASSLVGTGGAFF.